This TCR beta chain came from a study of identical twins. CDR3 size: 13 residues. Trimming took off 4 bases at V and 3 bases at J, with 10 bases between the two ends. Germline CDR1 reads ENHRY; CDR2 reads SYGVKD. TCRdb re-called the 5' RACE reads through MiXCR, storing one row per CDR3 protein. This repertoire shows 450,000 to 650,000 distinct CDR3 sequences, 9.6% found once; its top ten account for roughly 3%. The sample was also linked to a second study, of yellow fever vaccine responses in identical twins.

This TCR derives from a woman aged 18-29 years in good health. V is TRBV10-3 and J is TRBJ2-7; D uncertain. Source material: PBMCs. CDR3 sequence (DNA): TGTGCCATCAGTGCGGACGGAGACTACGAGCAGTACTTC. Translation gives CAISADGDYEQYF.